The sequence of this TCR beta chain was determined in a study of shared clonotypes between healthy human individuals. CDR3 length: 13 residues. V was cut by 2 bases and J by 3 bases, with 6 bases left in between. CDR1 and CDR2 (germline): MGHRA, YSYEKL. Produced via immunoSEQ multiplex PCR; TCRdb's table is partial and in-frame only. Seen here are about 2.3 million clones, 85% to 95% observed once, and the top ten hold 0.35% to 0.45%. With regard to this clone: No antigen is known for it.

Study-wide results and limits: The study found roughly 5% of naive CD4 clonotypes shared across a handful of donors.

The chain uses TRBV4-1 and TRBJ2-3, with TRBD1 as a possible D gene (6 bases). Input material: naive CD4+ T cells from PBMCs. The subset: CD45RA+ positively selected. The sequence derives from a young man in good health. Some clones in this sample may be carry-over from other donors' samples. The CDR3 protein is CASSQQGTDTQYF. The CDR3 coding sequence is TGCGCCAGCAGCCAACAGGGGACAGATACGCAGTATTTT.